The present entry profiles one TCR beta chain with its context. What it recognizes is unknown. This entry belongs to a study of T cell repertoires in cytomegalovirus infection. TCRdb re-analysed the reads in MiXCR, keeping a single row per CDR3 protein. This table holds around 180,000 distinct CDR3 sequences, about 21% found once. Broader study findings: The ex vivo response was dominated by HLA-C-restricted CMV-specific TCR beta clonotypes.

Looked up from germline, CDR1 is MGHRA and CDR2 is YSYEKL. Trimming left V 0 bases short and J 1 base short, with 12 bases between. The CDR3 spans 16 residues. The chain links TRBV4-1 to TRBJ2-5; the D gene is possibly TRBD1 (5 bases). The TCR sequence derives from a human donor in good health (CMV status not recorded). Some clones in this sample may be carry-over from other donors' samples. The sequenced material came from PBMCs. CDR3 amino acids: CASSQDPGRVQETQYF. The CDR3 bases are TGCGCCAGCAGCCAAGATCCCGGCAGGGTCCAAGAGACCCAGTACTTC.